A selection of T cell receptor beta chains follows, all from one sample in a study of cytomegalovirus exposure and HLA in healthy donors. Libraries were prepared by immunoSEQ multiplex PCR; TCRdb keeps only in-frame clonotypes and omits some of them. The table shows 120,000 to 150,000 clones, with approximately 70% occurring only once. Sample: PBMCs. The receptors shown here come from a woman aged 35 to 49 in good health and CMV-seronegative. CDR3s include the opening cysteine and the closing phenylalanine or tryptophan. A D gene is named only where the DNA matches it firmly. Size tells how often a clone was seen (once, few, many) or the class of an expanded clone, and some rows leave it out.

.	TRBV10-3	TRBJ2-2	.	CAISVKKGLSGELFF	TGTGCCATCAGTGTTAAAAAGGGGTTGAGCGGGGAGCTGTTTTTT
.	TRBV6-1	TRBJ1-4	TRBD1	CASSDEGAPGEKLFF	TGTGCCAGCAGTGACGAGGGGGCGCCGGGTGAAAAACTGTTTTTT
.	TRBV4-2	TRBJ2-5	.	CASSQEAGNLQETQYF	TGTGCCAGCAGCCAAGAGGCAGGGAACCTCCAAGAGACCCAGTACTTC
.	TRBV6-6	TRBJ1-2	.	CASSPGGAYGYTF	TGTGCCAGCAGTCCCGGGGGGGCATATGGCTACACCTTC
.	TRBV5-1	TRBJ1-1	TRBD1	CASSLGTGSSTEAFF	TGCGCCAGCAGCTTGGGGACAGGGTCGAGCACTGAAGCTTTCTTT
.	TRBV4-3	TRBJ1-6	.	CASSQDLPGGTINSPLHF	TGCGCCAGCAGCCAAGATCTTCCGGGGGGAACAATAAATTCACCCCTCCACTTT
few	TRBV5-1	TRBJ2-2	.	CASGTEVPTGELFF	TGCGCCAGCGGTACGGAGGTCCCCACCGGGGAGCTGTTTTTT
once	TRBV7-9	TRBJ1-2	TRBD1	CASSLGPGQVYGYTF	TGTGCCAGCAGCTTAGGGCCGGGACAGGTTTATGGCTACACCTTC
few	TRBV6-1	TRBJ2-1	.	CASSEGQDSYNEQFF	TGTGCCAGCAGTGAAGGACAGGACTCCTACAATGAGCAGTTCTTC
.	TRBV4-2	TRBJ1-6	.	CASSLMTASNSPLHF	TGTGCCAGCAGCCTCATGACAGCTTCGAATTCACCCCTCCACTTT
few	TRBV7-5	TRBJ1-5	.	CARSPPTHSNQPQHF	TGTGCCAGAAGCCCACCTACCCATAGCAATCAGCCCCAGCATTTT
once	TRBV4-1	TRBJ2-1	TRBD2	CASSQVWRWAVAGGPGEQFF	TGCGCCAGCAGCCAAGTATGGAGATGGGCGGTAGCGGGGGGGCCTGGTGAGCAGTTCTTC
few	TRBV19	TRBJ2-2	TRBD1	CATHPPGQGVYTGELFF	TGTGCCACACACCCCCCAGGGCAGGGGGTGTACACCGGGGAGCTGTTTTTT
.	TRBV1	TRBJ2-2	.	CTSSQMESGGARSGELFF	TGCACCAGCAGCCAAATGGAAAGCGGGGGGGCCCGTTCCGGGGAGCTGTTTTTT
.	TRBV2	TRBJ2-1	.	CASSEAHGYNEQFF	TGTGCCAGCAGTGAAGCGCACGGCTACAATGAGCAGTTCTTC